This note documents a single T cell receptor (beta chain) sequence. This specimen belongs to a study of blood T cell repertoires in COVID-19. Profiled with immunoSEQ multiplex PCR; TCRdb holds only in-frame clones, not every one. The sample lists about 150,000 clones; approximately 90% were seen once. Unmatched junction bases numbered 2, after V lost 5 bases and J lost 3 bases. Germline V CDR1 and CDR2: LNHDA, SQIVND (reference sequence). CDR3 size: 13 residues. This clonotype was obtained from a woman aged 60 to 75 with active or convalescent COVID-19. The V and J genes are TRBV19 and TRBJ2-7; 9 bases fit TRBD1. Sequencing was done on a sample of peripheral blood. The CDR3 DNA follows: TGTGCCAGTAGTGGGGACAGGGACTACGAGCAGTACTTC. As protein: CASSGDRDYEQYF.